Reported below is one TCR beta chain. It has no known antigen specificity. Base qualities are not provided; no much larger clone lies one nucleotide away. Including the terminal cysteine and phenylalanine, the CDR3 comprises 16 residues. Only the CDR3 portion is preserved as DNA: 48 bases, with reading frame beginning at the first base. Trimming at the junction amounts to 0 bases on V and 4 bases on J, and the germline ends lie 11 bases apart. For CDR1 and CDR2, the germline V gene lists SGHRS and YFSETQ. Library preparation employed the immunoSEQ multiplex PCR assay. Here the immuneACCESS table is served through TCRdb, limited to in-frame sequences with V and J called. Missing clones are a known gap in these copies; in checked studies unresolved V genes cover under half, and the rest lacks a known reason. This sample gives roughly 170,000 clones in total; about 91% of them show up just once. Clones ranked in the top ten supply 2% of the sample.

The data stem from a study of control samples from healthy donors and cancer patients (dated by TCRdb to 2019 to 2021). The material sequenced was blood. This receptor was identified in a woman in her thirties or forties in good health. The V and J genes are TRBV5-1 and TRBJ2-6; the D segment cannot be called with confidence. CDR3 loop: CASSLEGTRGANVLTF. Here is the DNA: TGCGCCAGCAGCTTGGAAGGCACCCGAGGGGCCAACGTCCTGACTTTC.